The clone carrying this T cell receptor (beta chain) came up a few times. V was shortened by 7 bases and J by 0 bases, with 10 bases between the two germline ends. The CDR3 is 13 amino acids. The germline gives CDR1 MNHEY, CDR2 SVGAGI. Memory CD4+ cells were defined as CD4+CD45RO+CD25-. TCRdb ran MiXCR on the 5' RACE reads and lists one entry per CDR3 protein. The repertoire has tens of thousands of distinct CDR3 sequences, around 30% of them found once; the top ten carry less than 4%. This TCR was sampled from a female donor with breast cancer. The chain recombines TRBV6-5 with TRBJ2-7, with D possibly being TRBD1 (7 bases). The sample comprised memory CD4+ T cells sorted from a lymph node. Subset denoted: memory CD4+ T cells, CD4+CD45RO+CD25-. CDR3 in DNA: TGTGCCAGCACAGGGGGGTCCTCCTACGAGCAGTACTTC. This translates into CASTGGSSYEQYF.